The 7 T cell receptor beta chains listed next were all sequenced from one sample in a study of T cells in Graves' hyperthyroidism and ophthalmopathy. There were TCR beta CDR3 regions amplified from RNA transcripts. Initially, a first-round RT-PCR of the TCR CDR3 employed the HTBI primer set. In TCRdb, the multiplex PCR reads were re-called with MiXCR into one record per CDR3 protein. The sample comprises hundreds of thousands of distinct CDR3 sequences, around 39% of which are singletons, and around 9.3% rests with the top ten. The sequencing sample was made of blood. The receptors were sampled from a man aged 18 to 30 with Graves' hyperthyroidism.

The chain uses TRBV10-2 and TRBJ1-5, with 7 bases identical to TRBD1. CDR3 size: 16 residues. The J segment lost 5 bases and the V segment lost 6 bases, leaving 13 bases of the junction unmatched. Germline V gives CDR1 WSHSY, CDR2 SAAADI. CDR3 nucleotides: TGCGCCAGCAGCCGAACAGGGGCCCCCTTGGATCAGCCCCAGCATTTT. It translates to CASSRTGAPLDQPQHF.

This clonotype has a count of ten or more. J is TRBJ2-7 and V is TRBV7-9, with D hard to call. Germline lookup yields CDR1 SEHNR and CDR2 FQNEAQ (reference sequence). Trimming left V 6 bases short and J 2 bases short, with 11 bases between. CDR3 size: 13 residues. CDR3 loop: CASSHGTAYEQYF. The CDR3 nucleotides are TGTGCCAGCAGTCACGGCACGGCCTACGAGCAGTACTTC.

This clonotype was seen only a few times. This chain connects TRBV10-2 to TRBJ2-5; possible D gene TRBD1, 6 bases. Germline-derived CDR1 and CDR2 are WSHSY and SAAADI. V was clipped by 6 bases and J by 2 bases, with 16 bases between them. The length of the CDR3 is 15 residues. CDR3 in amino acids: CASRGARSGQETQYF. In DNA, the CDR3 is TGCGCCAGCAGGGGGGCCCGAAGTGGACAAGAGACCCAGTACTTC.

The chain couples TRBV27 to TRBJ1-1; TRBD1 agrees at 7 bases. The germline V gene has CDR1 MNHEY and CDR2 SMNVEV (reference sequence). Unmatched junction bases numbered 7, after V lost 3 bases and J lost 6 bases. The CDR3 runs to 14 residues. CDR3 DNA: TGTGCCAGCAGTTTGGGAGGGGGCTCGGCTGAAGCTTTCTTT. Residues: CASSLGGGSAEAFF.

With respect to this clonotype: At one boundary the junction diverges from the germline segment, which might be a read error. CDR3 in amino acids: CASSYGLLYGYTF. The CDR3 DNA follows: TGTGCCAGCAGCTACGGACTACTCTATGGCTACACCTTC. The chain has TRBV5-1 and TRBJ1-2, with no clear D. The CDR3 is 13 amino acids. Germline CDR1 reads SGHRS; CDR2 reads YFSETQ.

This chain joins TRBV2 and TRBJ2-7; tentative D call: TRBD1 (7 bases). The V gene's germline CDR1 is SNHLY and CDR2 FYNNEI. The CDR3 loop spans 14 amino acids. V lost 4 bases and J 3 bases, leaving 13 bases between the germline ends. The CDR3 here is CASSGGDRIYEQYF. CDR3 DNA sequence: TGTGCCAGCAGTGGGGGGGACAGAATCTACGAGCAGTACTTC.

The chain carries TRBV6-5 and TRBJ1-1; D is undetermined. The germline V and J ends were trimmed by 2 bases and 8 bases, with 12 bases remaining between them. Germline-derived CDR1 and CDR2 are MNHEY and SVGAGI. CDR3 size: 13 residues. The CDR3 nucleotides are TGTGCCAGCAGTTACGCCCTGAGGGCGGAAGCTTTCTTT. Translation: CASSYALRAEAFF.